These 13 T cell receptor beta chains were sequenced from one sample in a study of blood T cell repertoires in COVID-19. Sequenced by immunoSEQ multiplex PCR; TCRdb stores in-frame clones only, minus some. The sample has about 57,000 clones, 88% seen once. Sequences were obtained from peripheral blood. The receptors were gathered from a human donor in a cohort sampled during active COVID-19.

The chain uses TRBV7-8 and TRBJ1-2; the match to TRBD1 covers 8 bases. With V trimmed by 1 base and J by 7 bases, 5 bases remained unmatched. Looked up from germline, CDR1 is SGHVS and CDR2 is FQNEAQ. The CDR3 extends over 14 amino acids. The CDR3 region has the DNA TGTGCCAGCAGCTTAGTATCAGGGGGCTTTGGCTACACCTTC. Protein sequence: CASSLVSGGFGYTF.

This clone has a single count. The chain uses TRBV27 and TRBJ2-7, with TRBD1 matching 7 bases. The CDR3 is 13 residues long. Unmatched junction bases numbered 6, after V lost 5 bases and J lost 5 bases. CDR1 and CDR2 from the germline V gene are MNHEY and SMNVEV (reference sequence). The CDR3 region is CASSMDRRHEQYF. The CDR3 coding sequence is TGTGCCAGCAGTATGGACAGGAGGCACGAGCAGTACTTC.

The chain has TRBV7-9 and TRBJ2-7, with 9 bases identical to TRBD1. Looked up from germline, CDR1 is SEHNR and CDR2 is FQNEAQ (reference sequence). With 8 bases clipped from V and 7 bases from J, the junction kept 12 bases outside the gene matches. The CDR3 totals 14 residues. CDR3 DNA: TGTGCCAGCCGAGGGGGACAGGGCGGCTTGGAGCAGTACTTC. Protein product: CASRGGQGGLEQYF. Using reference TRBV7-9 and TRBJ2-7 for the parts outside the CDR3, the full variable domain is DTGVSQNPRHKITKRGQNVTFRCDPISEHNRLYWYRQTLGQGPEFLTYFQNEAQLEKSRLLSDRFSAERPKGSFSTLEIQRTEQGDSAMYLCASRGGQGGLEQYFGPGTRLTVT.

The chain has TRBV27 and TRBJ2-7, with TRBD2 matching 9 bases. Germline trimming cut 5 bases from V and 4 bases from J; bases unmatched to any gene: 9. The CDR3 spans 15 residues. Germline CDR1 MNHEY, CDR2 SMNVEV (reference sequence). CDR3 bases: TGTGCCAGCAGTCAAACGACTAGCGGCAATTACGAGCAGTACTTC. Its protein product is CASSQTTSGNYEQYF.

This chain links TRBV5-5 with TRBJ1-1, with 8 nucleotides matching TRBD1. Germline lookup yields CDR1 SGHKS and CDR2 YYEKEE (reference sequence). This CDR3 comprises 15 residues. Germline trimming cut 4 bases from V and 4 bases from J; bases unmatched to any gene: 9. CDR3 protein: CASSPTTTGGTEAFF. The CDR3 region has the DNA TGTGCCAGCAGCCCAACCACAACAGGGGGCACTGAAGCTTTCTTT.

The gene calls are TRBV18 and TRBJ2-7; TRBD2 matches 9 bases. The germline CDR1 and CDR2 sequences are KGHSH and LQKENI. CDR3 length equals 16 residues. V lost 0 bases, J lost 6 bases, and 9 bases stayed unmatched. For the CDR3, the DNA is TGTGCCAGCTCACCACCGGGCGGGGGGGCAGTCGGCGAGCAGTACTTC. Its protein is CASSPPGGGAVGEQYF.

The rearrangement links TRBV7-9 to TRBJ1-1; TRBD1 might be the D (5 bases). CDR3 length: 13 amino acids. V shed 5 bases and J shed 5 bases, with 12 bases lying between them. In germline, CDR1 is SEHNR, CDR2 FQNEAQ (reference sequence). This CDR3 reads CASSPRAQTEAFF. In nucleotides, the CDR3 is TGTGCCAGCAGCCCCAGGGCTCAAACTGAAGCTTTCTTT.

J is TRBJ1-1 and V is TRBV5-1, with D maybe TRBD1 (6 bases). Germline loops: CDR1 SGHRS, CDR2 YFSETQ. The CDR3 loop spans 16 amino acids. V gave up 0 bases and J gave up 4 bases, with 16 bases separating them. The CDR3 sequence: CASSLGAGLGGTEAFF. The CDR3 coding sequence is TGCGCCAGCAGCTTGGGGGCTGGTCTAGGGGGCACTGAAGCTTTCTTT.

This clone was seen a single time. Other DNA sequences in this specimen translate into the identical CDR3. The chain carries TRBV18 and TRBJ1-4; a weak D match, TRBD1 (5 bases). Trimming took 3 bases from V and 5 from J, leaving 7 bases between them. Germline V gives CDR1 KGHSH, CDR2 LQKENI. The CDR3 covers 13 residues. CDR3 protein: CASSPGLNEKLFF. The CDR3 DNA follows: TGTGCCAGCTCACCGGGACTAAATGAAAAACTGTTTTTT.

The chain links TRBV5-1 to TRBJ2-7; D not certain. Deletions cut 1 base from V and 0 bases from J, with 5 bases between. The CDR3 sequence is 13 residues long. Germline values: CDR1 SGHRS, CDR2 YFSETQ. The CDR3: CASSLSLSYEQYF. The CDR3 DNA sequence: TGCGCCAGCAGCTTGTCACTCTCCTACGAGCAGTACTTC. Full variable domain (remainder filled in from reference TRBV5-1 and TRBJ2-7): KAGVTQTPRYLIKTRGQQVTLSCSPISGHRSVSWYQQTPGQGLQFLFEYFSETQRNKGNFPGRFSGRQFSNSRSEMNVSTLELGDSALYLCASSLSLSYEQYFGPGTRLTVT.

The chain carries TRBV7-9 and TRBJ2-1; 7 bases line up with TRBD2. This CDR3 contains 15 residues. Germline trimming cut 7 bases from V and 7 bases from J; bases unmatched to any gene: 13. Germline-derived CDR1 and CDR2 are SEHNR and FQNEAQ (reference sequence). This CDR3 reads CASTLNAGEGNEQFF. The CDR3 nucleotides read TGTGCCAGCACCCTTAACGCGGGAGAGGGAAATGAGCAGTTCTTC.

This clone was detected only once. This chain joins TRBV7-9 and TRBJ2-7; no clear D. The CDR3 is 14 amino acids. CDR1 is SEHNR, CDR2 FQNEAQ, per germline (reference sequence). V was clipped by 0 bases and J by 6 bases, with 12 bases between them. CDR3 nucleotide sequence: TGTGCCAGCAGCTTAGCGATTTCGGGTGGCGAGCAGTACTTC. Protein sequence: CASSLAISGGEQYF.

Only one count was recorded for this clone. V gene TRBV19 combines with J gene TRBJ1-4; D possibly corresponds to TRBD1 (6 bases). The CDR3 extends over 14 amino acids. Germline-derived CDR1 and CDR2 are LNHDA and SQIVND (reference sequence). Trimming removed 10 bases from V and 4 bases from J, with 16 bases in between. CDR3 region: CATNKGQNNEKLFF. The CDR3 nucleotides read TGTGCCACCAACAAAGGACAGAATAATGAAAAACTGTTTTTT.